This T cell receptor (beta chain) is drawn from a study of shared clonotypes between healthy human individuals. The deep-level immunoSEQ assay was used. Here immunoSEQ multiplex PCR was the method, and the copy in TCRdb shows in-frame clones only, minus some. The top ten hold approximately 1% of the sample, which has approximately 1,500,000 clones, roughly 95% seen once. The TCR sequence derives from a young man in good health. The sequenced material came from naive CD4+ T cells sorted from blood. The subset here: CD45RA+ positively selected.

The CDR3, as DNA: TGTGCCATCAGTGAGCCCGGACTAGCGGGAGATGAGCAGTTCTTC. It translates to CAISEPGLAGDEQFF. V and J are TRBV10-3 and TRBJ2-1, with 13 bases matching TRBD2. Looked up from germline, CDR1 is ENHRY and CDR2 is SYGVKD. The CDR3 sequence is 15 residues long. Unmatched junction bases numbered 3, after V lost 2 bases and J lost 8 bases.